This T cell receptor (beta chain) is from a study of a mutant IDH1 vaccine in newly diagnosed glioma. The overall study: Vaccination was launched 4-6 weeks after radiotherapy alone, or with temozolomide cycles. The sex distribution of treated patients was about 62% male and roughly 38% female, with a mean age of roughly 40 years. Patients got radiotherapy, temozolomide, or both beforehand, and most got both.

This sample's time point: week 5, during vaccination. The study gave 300 ug of mutant IDH1 20-mer peptide per vaccine dose, with topical imiquimod. With 3 bases removed from V and 6 bases from J, the gap between germline ends came to 12 bases. The germline V gene has CDR1 MGHRA and CDR2 YSYEKL. The CDR3 runs to 15 residues. General study findings and limits: Altogether, 85% to 95% of patients exhibited vaccine-induced immune responses.

Profiling relied on immunoSEQ multiplex PCR, and the TCRdb table lists in-frame clones only, not all of them. The repertoire includes about 58,000 clones, around 80% of them detected once, and less than 8% sits in the top ten. This clone appeared a few times. Its antigen is currently unknown. The chain joins TRBV4-1 to TRBJ1-6, with D possibly matching TRBD1 (5 bases). This material consisted of PBMCs, taken from a glioma patient whose treatment included an IDH1 peptide vaccine. The sequence was collected from a woman in her fifties or sixties with glioma. The CDR3 DNA reads as TGCGCCAGCAGCCACTCAGTGGGGGGTAATTCACCCCTCCACTTT. Translation: CASSHSVGGNSPLHF.